A selection of T cell receptor beta chains follows, all from one sample in a study of blood T cell repertoires in COVID-19. TCRdb's copy holds only in-frame clones and misses some; the assay was immunoSEQ multiplex PCR. The sample has approximately 96,000 clones, 90% seen once. The sequenced material came from peripheral blood. The receptors derive from a man aged 55 to 70 with acute or convalescent COVID-19. Both conserved end residues are part of each CDR3. The D gene is left open where the match is weak. Clone size is stated in some rows and not others, as once, few, many or a class when expanded.

j_gene | abundance | v_gene | d_gene | CDR3nt | CDR3aa
TRBJ1-1 | . | TRBV11-3 | . | TGTGCCAGCAACCAGGGTGGAAGTGACACTGAAGCTTTCTTT | CASNQGGSDTEAFF
TRBJ2-3 | . | TRBV2 | TRBD2 | TGTGCCAGCAGTGAAGCATCCGGGACTAGCGGGAATCGGGCGCAGTATTTT | CASSEASGTSGNRAQYF
TRBJ2-7 | . | TRBV6-5 | TRBD2 | TGTGCCAGCAGTTACTCGCCACTAGCGGGAGGATACGAGCAGTACTTC | CASSYSPLAGGYEQYF
TRBJ2-7 | . | TRBV6-5 | TRBD1 | TGTGCCAGCTCCGGGACAGGGGGCTACGAGCAGTACTTC | CASSGTGGYEQYF
TRBJ2-2 | . | TRBV2 | TRBD1 | TGTGCCAGCAGTGCGGGACAGGCCTTAAGCCTGAACACCGGGGAGCTGTTTTTT | CASSAGQALSLNTGELFF
TRBJ1-5 | . | TRBV2 | . | TGTGCCAGCAGCCGCGAGTTTCAGCCCCAGCATTTT | CASSREFQPQHF
TRBJ2-7 | . | TRBV7-9 | . | TGTGCCAGCAGCTTGCCGGGGGCCTACGAGCAGTACTTC | CASSLPGAYEQYF
TRBJ1-1 | . | TRBV29-1 | . | TGCAGCGCTGTACGAGGGAGGACTGAAGCTTTCTTT | CSAVRGRTEAFF
TRBJ2-1 | . | TRBV7-2 | . | TGTGCCAGCAGCTTAGCTGCCCCCCGAAGCGGTGAGCAGTTCTTC | CASSLAAPRSGEQFF
TRBJ1-5 | . | TRBV6-1 | TRBD1 | TGTGCCAGCAGTGAAGCGGTGCGACAGGGGAATCAGCCCCAGCATTTT | CASSEAVRQGNQPQHF
TRBJ2-1 | . | TRBV24-1 | . | TGTGCCACCAGTGACCCCGGCAAACAGGGTTATGATGAGCAGTTCTTC | CATSDPGKQGYDEQFF
TRBJ2-2 | . | TRBV4-3 | TRBD2 | TGCGCCAGCAGCCAGGAGTCTAGCGGGAGAGGCACCGGGGAGCTGTTTTTT | CASSQESSGRGTGELFF
TRBJ1-2 | . | TRBV12-3/TRBV12-4 | TRBD1 | TGTGCCATTACAGGGGGGGGCTATGGCTACACCTTC | CAITGGGYGYTF
TRBJ2-4 | . | TRBV18 | . | TGTGCCAGCTCACCCCTATCCGGAGTCTCAATAGCCAAAAACATTCAGTACTTC | CASSPLSGVSIAKNIQYF
TRBJ1-6 | once | TRBV5-1 | TRBD1 | TGCGCCAGCAGCTTGGACAGGGGGAGCTCCTATAATTCACCCCTCCACTTT | CASSLDRGSSYNSPLHF
TRBJ2-3 | once | TRBV5-5 | TRBD2 | TGTGCCAGCAGCTTGACTAGCGGGAGGGGAGATACGCAGTATTTT | CASSLTSGRGDTQYF
TRBJ2-3 | . | TRBV12-3/TRBV12-4 | . | TGTGCCAGCTTGGACAGATACACAGATACGCAGTATTTT | CASLDRYTDTQYF
TRBJ2-4 | . | TRBV2 | TRBD2 | TGTGCCAGCAGTGCTGGGACTAGTTCCAAAAACATTCAGTACTTC | CASSAGTSSKNIQYF
TRBJ1-2 | . | TRBV27 | TRBD1 | TGTGCCAGCAGCGTAGACAGGGTAGGCTATGGCTACACCTTC | CASSVDRVGYGYTF
TRBJ2-1 | . | TRBV5-1 | TRBD2 | TGCGCCAGCAGCTTCAGAATAGCGGGATCCAATGAGCAGTTCTTC | CASSFRIAGSNEQFF
TRBJ2-3 | . | TRBV3-1/TRBV3-2 | TRBD2 | TGTGCCAGCAGCCAAGATCTGGCTAGCGGGAGGGATACGCAGTATTTT | CASSQDLASGRDTQYF
TRBJ2-7 | . | TRBV7-9 | . | TGTGCCAGCAGCTTGGGCGGGACGCTCTACGAGCAGTACTTC | CASSLGGTLYEQYF
TRBJ2-2 | . | TRBV27 | TRBD2 | TGTGCCAGCAGTGCACCGGGACTAGCGGGAGCCTGGGACACCGGGGAGCTGTTTTTT | CASSAPGLAGAWDTGELFF
TRBJ1-1 | . | TRBV28 | . | TGTGCCAGCAGCACAATCTACAGGGCCACGAACATTGAAGCTTTCTTT | CASSTIYRATNIEAFF
TRBJ2-2 | . | TRBV10-1 | TRBD2 | TGCGCCAGCAGTGTTAGCGGGATCGGGGAGCTGTTTTTT | CASSVSGIGELFF
TRBJ2-5 | . | TRBV7-9 | TRBD1 | TGTGCCAGCAGCAGAGACAGGGTCCAAGAGACCCAGTACTTC | CASSRDRVQETQYF
TRBJ2-5 | once | TRBV5-6 | . | TGTGCCAGCAGCTTGGCCGGGGAGACCCAGTACTTC | CASSLAGETQYF
TRBJ1-1 | many | TRBV28 | TRBD1 | TGTGCCAGCAGTACCCGGGACAGCGGCCCTGGGGCCACTGAAGCTTTCTTT | CASSTRDSGPGATEAFF
TRBJ2-5 | . | TRBV4-3 | . | TGCGCCAGCAGCCAAGAAGCGACAGGAGCCCGACGGACCCAGTACTTC | CASSQEATGARRTQYF
TRBJ2-3 | . | TRBV21-1 | . | TGTGCCAGCAGCAACAGCCACCAAGGGGGTTGCACAGATACGCAGTATTTT | CASSNSHQGGCTDTQYF
TRBJ2-7 | . | TRBV5-1 | TRBD1 | TGCGCCAGCAGCTTGGGAGACAGGGGCGACGAGCAGTACTTC | CASSLGDRGDEQYF
TRBJ2-5 | . | TRBV27 | . | TGTGCCAGCAGTTTGGAGGGTTGGAAGACCCAGTACTTC | CASSLEGWKTQYF
TRBJ2-1 | . | TRBV6-4 | . | TGTGCCAGCAGTCTAGACTATCAACCCTACAATGAGCAGTTCTTC | CASSLDYQPYNEQFF
TRBJ2-1 | . | TRBV29-1 | TRBD1 | TGCAGCGCCTCGACAGGGGCCGCCTCTGAGCAGTTCTTC | CSASTGAASEQFF
TRBJ1-6 | . | TRBV6-1 | TRBD1 | TGTGCCAGCAGTGGGCGGCAGGGGGATGGTTTTAATTCACCCCTCCACTTT | CASSGRQGDGFNSPLHF
TRBJ1-2 | . | TRBV5-1 | . | TGCGCCAGCAGCTCCAGGACAGAGACTAACTATGGCTACACCTTC | CASSSRTETNYGYTF
TRBJ2-3 | . | TRBV2 | TRBD1 | TGTGCCAGCAGCAACAGGGGGAAGGGAGATACGCAGTATTTT | CASSNRGKGDTQYF
TRBJ2-3 | . | TRBV19 | TRBD2 | TGTGCCAGTAGTATTAGAAGCGGGACTAGCACAGATACGCAGTATTTT | CASSIRSGTSTDTQYF
TRBJ1-5 | . | TRBV24-1 | . | TGTGCCACCAGTGATGGAGGACGTAATCAGCCCCAGCATTTT | CATSDGGRNQPQHF
TRBJ2-2 | . | TRBV18 | . | TGTGCCAGCTCACCAGGGCAGGGCCGAGGCACCGGGGAGCTGTTTTTT | CASSPGQGRGTGELFF
TRBJ2-2 | . | TRBV6-5 | . | TGTGCCAGCAGTAAGGACAGGAACACCGGGGAGCTGTTTTTT | CASSKDRNTGELFF
TRBJ2-2 | few | TRBV9 | . | TGTGCCAGCAGCCCCGGGACTGACAACACCGGGGAGCTGTTTTTT | CASSPGTDNTGELFF
TRBJ1-3 | . | TRBV25-1 | TRBD1 | TGTGCCAGCAGTGTGGGGACAGATGGAAACACCATATATTTT | CASSVGTDGNTIYF
TRBJ2-2 | . | TRBV7-2 | . | TGTGCCAGCAGCTTAGAGGTGGGGGCAGGGACCGGGGAGCTGTTTTTT | CASSLEVGAGTGELFF
TRBJ1-2 | . | TRBV6-5 | TRBD1 | TGTGCCAGCAACCCGGGACAGCTAGACTATGGCTACACCTTC | CASNPGQLDYGYTF
TRBJ2-3 | . | TRBV4-3 | . | TGCGCCAGCAGCCAAAATTCAGCGGTTGCTAGCACAGATACGCAGTATTTT | CASSQNSAVASTDTQYF
TRBJ2-7 | . | TRBV11-3 | . | TGTGCCAGCAGCGCCGAGGCGGAATACGAGCAGTACTTC | CASSAEAEYEQYF
TRBJ2-5 | . | TRBV6-6 | TRBD1 | TGTGCCAGCAACTACAGGGGGCCAGCGGAGACCCAGTACTTC | CASNYRGPAETQYF
TRBJ2-1 | once | TRBV19 | TRBD2 | TGTGCCAGTGGGACTAGCGGGTGGGTCAATGAGCAGTTCTTC | CASGTSGWVNEQFF
TRBJ2-1 | . | TRBV7-3 | . | TGTGCCAGCAGCTTGGAAGGAGCCTCGGGGTACAATGAGCAGTTCTTC | CASSLEGASGYNEQFF
TRBJ2-7 | . | TRBV6-2/TRBV6-3 | . | TGTGCCAGCAGTTACTCCGGGGAAAGCTCCTACGAGCAGTACTTC | CASSYSGESSYEQYF
TRBJ1-1 | once | TRBV19 | . | TGTGCTGATATAAACGTAGGGGCGAACACTGAAGCTTTCTTT | CADINVGANTEAFF
TRBJ1-6 | . | TRBV14 | . | TGTGCCAGCAGCTGGCAGTTTTATAATTCACCCCTCCACTTT | CASSWQFYNSPLHF
TRBJ2-4 | . | TRBV27 | TRBD1 | TGTGCCAGCAGTTTAAGTCGGGACAGGGTCTTAGCCAAAAACATTCAGTACTTC | CASSLSRDRVLAKNIQYF